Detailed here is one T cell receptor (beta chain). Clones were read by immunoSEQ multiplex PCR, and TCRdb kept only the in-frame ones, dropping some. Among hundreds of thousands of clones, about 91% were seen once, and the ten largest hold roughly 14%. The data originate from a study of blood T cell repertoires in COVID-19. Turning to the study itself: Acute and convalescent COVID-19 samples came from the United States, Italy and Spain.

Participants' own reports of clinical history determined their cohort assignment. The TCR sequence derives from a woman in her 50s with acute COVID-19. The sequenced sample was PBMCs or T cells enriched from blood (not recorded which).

The CDR3 is CASSLPGEDYGYTF. The CDR3 DNA reads as TGTGCCAGCAGCTTGCCGGGGGAGGACTATGGCTACACCTTC. The rearrangement uses TRBV5-4 and TRBJ1-2, with D possibly matching TRBD1 (5 bases). With 1 base removed from V and 3 bases from J, the gap between germline ends came to 10 bases. The CDR3 has 14 residues. Per germline, CDR1 SGHNT and CDR2 YYREEE (reference sequence). The whole variable domain, filled in from reference TRBV5-4 and TRBJ1-2, reads ETGVTQSPTHLIKTRGQQVTLRCSSQSGHNTVSWYQQALGQGPQFIFQYYREEENGRGNFPPRFSGLQFPNYSSELNVNALELDDSALYLCASSLPGEDYGYTFGSGTRLTVV.